This entry lists 22 T cell receptor beta chains sequenced from one sample in a study of spatial heterogeneity in lung cancer. TCRdb recomputed calls from the 5' RACE reads with MiXCR, one row per CDR3 protein. Altogether more than 75,000 distinct CDR3 sequences are present, roughly a fifth being singletons, with the ten largest covering 20% to 25%. Time point of the sample: blood at routine non-recurrence follow-up after resection. This sample comprised PBMCs, obtained at follow-up. Source of these receptors: a male donor with early-stage non-small cell lung cancer.

This clonotype was detected only a few times. The chain is built from TRBV3-1 and TRBJ2-1; D unclear. Looked up from germline, CDR1 is LGHDT and CDR2 is YNNKEL (reference sequence). V was pared by 3 bases and J by 5 bases, with 17 bases between. CDR3 size: 16 residues. The CDR3 here is CASSQPGRQPHNEQFF. CDR3 nucleotides: TGTGCCAGCAGCCAGCCCGGTAGGCAGCCCCACAATGAGCAGTTCTTC.

The J gene is TRBJ2-1, the V gene TRBV19; D unclear. There are 14 residues in the CDR3. V lost 1 base and J lost 6, with 10 bases in between. Germline loops: CDR1 LNHDA, CDR2 SQIVND (reference sequence). CDR3: CASSIGLGPNEQFF. CDR3 bases: TGTGCCAGTAGTATAGGGCTAGGGCCCAATGAGCAGTTCTTC.

The rearrangement links TRBV20-1 to TRBJ1-1; D unclear. This CDR3 is built from 12 residues. V was trimmed by 4 bases and J by 4 bases, leaving 10 bases between them. From germline, CDR1 is DFQATT and CDR2 SNEGSKA (reference sequence). The CDR3: CSAMWRGTEAFF. DNA for the CDR3: TGCAGTGCTATGTGGCGGGGCACTGAAGCTTTCTTT.

This clonotype was found a few times. This sequence joins TRBV29-1 and TRBJ2-2; D not certain. Germline V gene lookup returns CDR1 SQVTM and CDR2 ANQGSEA. V lost 4 bases to trimming and J lost 7 bases, with 13 bases between them. The length of the CDR3 is 13 residues. CDR3 in DNA: TGCAGCGTTGTCCTTCTAGGTAGCGGGGAGCTGTTTTTT. Translation: CSVVLLGSGELFF.

In its sample, this clonotype was seen many times. The V and J genes are TRBV12-3 or TRBV12-4 and TRBJ1-2, with a tentative D call TRBD1 (5 bases). V lost 5 bases and J lost 11, with 21 bases in between. The CDR3 contains 14 residues. The CDR3 sequence: CASSPGSGSGRYTF. CDR3 nucleotides: TGTGCCAGCAGTCCCGGGTCGGGGTCAGGGAGGTACACCTTC.

The chain carries TRBV10-1 and TRBJ1-1, with D unclear. Germline lookup yields CDR1 WNHNN and CDR2 SYGVQD (reference sequence). V was trimmed by 3 bases and J by 0 bases, leaving 5 bases between them. The CDR3 consists of 13 residues. Written as DNA, the CDR3 is TGCGCCAGCAGTGATGTGGTGAACACTGAAGCTTTCTTT. Translating gives CASSDVVNTEAFF.

This clonotype appeared a few times. This chain uses TRBV6-5 with TRBJ2-7; D is perhaps TRBD2 (5 bases). This CDR3 region has 13 residues. V shed 7 bases and J shed 1 base, with 11 bases lying between them. The V gene's germline CDR1 is MNHEY and CDR2 SVGAGI. The CDR3 loop is CASNPRGSYEQYF. The DNA of the CDR3 is TGTGCCAGCAACCCACGGGGATCCTACGAGCAGTACTTC.

This clonotype was seen a few times. The V call is TRBV30, the J call TRBJ2-1; D ambiguous. V lost 0 bases to trimming and J lost 7 bases, with 10 bases between them. CDR1 and CDR2 (germline): GTSNPN, SVGIG (reference sequence). The CDR3 loop spans 13 amino acids. In nucleotides, the CDR3 is TGTGCCTGGAGTGTACGGCGAGTGAATGAGCAGTTCTTC. It codes for CAWSVRRVNEQFF.

This clonotype was counted a few times. The chain has TRBV14 and TRBJ2-1; D not certain. Germline CDR1 SGHDN, CDR2 FVKESK. V was shortened by 2 bases and J by 8 bases, with 16 bases between the two germline ends. The CDR3 runs 15 residues. The DNA of the CDR3 is TGTGCCAGCAGCCAAAAAGGGAAGGAAGTCGATGAGCAGTTCTTC. This translates into CASSQKGKEVDEQFF.

This clonotype has at least ten counts. This chain connects TRBV7-2 to TRBJ2-2, with 9 bases that match TRBD1. V dropped 2 bases and J dropped 2; count of bases not matched to a gene: 3. Germline CDR1 reads SGHTA; CDR2 reads FQGNSA. The CDR3 totals 16 residues. In nucleotides, the CDR3 is TGTGCCAGCAGCTTAATGGGACAGGGAAACACCGGGGAGCTGTTTTTT. Residues: CASSLMGQGNTGELFF.

This clonotype was seen many times. The V and J genes are TRBV7-2 and TRBJ2-7; TRBD2 aligns across 12 bases. CDR3 size: 15 residues. The ends lost 5 bases at V and 3 bases at J; junction bases unmatched: 5. Per the germline V gene, CDR1 is SGHTA and CDR2 is FQGNSA. CDR3 sequence (DNA): TGTGCCAGCAGCACGACTAGCGGGAGTGGCTACGAGCAGTACTTC. Its translation: CASSTTSGSGYEQYF.

This clonotype was counted between two and nine times. The rearrangement joins TRBV20-1 to TRBJ2-2; 8 bases are shared with TRBD2. The CDR3 has 15 residues. Germline assignment: CDR1 DFQATT and CDR2 SNEGSKA (reference sequence). V dropped 3 bases and J dropped 1; count of bases not matched to a gene: 4. CDR3 nucleotide sequence: TGCAGTGCTAGCGCCGGGACTAGGAACACCGGGGAGCTGTTTTTT. Translation gives CSASAGTRNTGELFF.

The chain links TRBV10-3 to TRBJ2-1; TRBD1 might be the D (7 bases). Germline CDR1 is ENHRY and CDR2 is SYGVKD. CDR3 size: 13 residues. Trimming stripped 4 bases from V and 7 bases from J, with 11 bases between. In DNA, the CDR3 is TGTGCCATCAGTGCAGGGGGGAATAATGAGCAGTTCTTC. This sequence encodes CAISAGGNNEQFF.

This clonotype was counted at least ten times. The chain joins TRBV5-8 to TRBJ2-2, with 10 bases matching TRBD1. This CDR3 contains 15 residues. Germline assignment: CDR1 SGHTS and CDR2 YDEGEE. V gave up 7 bases and J gave up 1 base; unmatched junction bases: 4. The CDR3 DNA reads TGTGCCAGCGGGACAGGGGACATGAACACCGGGGAGCTGTTTTTT. Its translation: CASGTGDMNTGELFF. The full variable domain, its missing parts supplied by reference TRBV5-8 and TRBJ2-2, is EAGVTQSPTHLIKTRGQQATLRCSPISGHTSVYWYQQALGLGLQFLLWYDEGEERNRGNFPPRFSGRQFPNYSSELNVNALELEDSALYLCASGTGDMNTGELFFGEGSRLTVL.

The table lists this clonotype with a few counts. V is TRBV30 and J is TRBJ2-7; TRBD1 is a possible D gene (6 bases). Between the trimmed V and J ends, which lost 0 bases and 2 bases, there was a span of 8 bases. In germline, CDR1 is GTSNPN, CDR2 SVGIG (reference sequence). CDR3 size: 13 residues. This chain's CDR3 is CAWSVGGPYEQYV. The CDR3, as DNA: TGTGCCTGGAGTGTTGGGGGCCCCTACGAGCAGTACGTC.

The chain joins TRBV19 to TRBJ1-5; 8 bases map to TRBD1. V gave up 8 bases and J gave up 9 bases; unmatched junction bases: 6. The germline gives CDR1 LNHDA, CDR2 SQIVND (reference sequence). CDR3 length equals 12 residues. The CDR3 sequence: CASDRGRLPQHF. For the CDR3, the DNA is TGTGCCAGTGACAGGGGCCGACTGCCCCAGCATTTT.

This clonotype turned up a few times. V and J are TRBV3-1 and TRBJ2-1, with D perhaps TRBD2 (6 bases). Trimming shortened V by 0 bases and J by 6 bases, and 18 bases separated the two germline ends. The length of the CDR3 is 17 residues. CDR1 is LGHDT and CDR2 is YNNKEL in the germline V gene (reference sequence). This chain's CDR3 is CASSQDVVFRRVNEQFF. DNA for the CDR3: TGTGCCAGCAGCCAAGATGTCGTATTTAGGAGGGTCAATGAGCAGTTCTTC.

This chain joins TRBV2 and TRBJ2-3; 10 positions match TRBD1. Germline CDR1 and CDR2: SNHLY and FYNNEI. There are 15 residues in the CDR3. The trim removed 5 bases at V and 2 bases at J, leaving 4 bases unmatched. CDR3 sequence reads: CASSPTGGHTDTQYF. Written as DNA, the CDR3 is TGTGCCAGCAGTCCGACAGGGGGCCACACAGATACGCAGTATTTT.

The chain joins TRBV4-2 to TRBJ2-7; 8 bases match TRBD2. Germline V lookup: CDR1 LGHNA, CDR2 YNFKEQ. This CDR3 contains 14 residues. The V and J ends lost 4 bases and 3 bases, in that order; junction bases with no gene match: 5. The CDR3 here is CASSPSGSGYEQYF. CDR3 nucleotide sequence: TGTGCCAGCAGCCCCAGCGGGAGTGGCTACGAGCAGTACTTC.

This clonotype was counted ten times or more. The rearrangement links TRBV4-3 to TRBJ2-3; 10 bases match TRBD1. The CDR3 is made up of 17 amino acids. The germline V gene has CDR1 LGHNA and CDR2 YSLEER. Trimming removed 0 bases from V and 1 base from J; junction bases left unmatched: 4. The CDR3 DNA sequence: TGCGCCAGCAGCCAAGATATTGGGACAGGGGGCACAGATACGCAGTATTTT. Residues: CASSQDIGTGGTDTQYF.

V gene TRBV20-1 combines with J gene TRBJ1-2, with 7 nucleotides matching TRBD1. V shed 3 bases and J 2 bases; nucleotides not matched to a gene: 3. The CDR3 spans 13 residues. Germline V gene lookup returns CDR1 DFQATT and CDR2 SNEGSKA (reference sequence). CDR3 sequence reads: CSARGQTNYGYTF. In nucleotides, the CDR3 is TGCAGTGCTAGGGGACAGACAAACTATGGCTACACCTTC.

Only a few counts were recorded for this clonotype. The V call is TRBV9, the J call TRBJ2-2; 9 bases agree with TRBD1. With V trimmed by 0 bases and J by 7 bases, 7 bases remained unmatched. Per the germline V gene, CDR1 is SGDLS and CDR2 is YYNGEE. The CDR3 has 16 residues. The CDR3 DNA reads as TGTGCCAGCAGCGTAGGCACAGGGGGCGCGATCGGGGAGCTGTTTTTT. This sequence encodes CASSVGTGGAIGELFF.